This entry features one T cell receptor (beta chain) sequence. Its antigen is undetermined. Between the trimmed V and J ends, which lost 0 bases and 5 bases, there was a span of 14 bases. The CDR3 runs 15 residues. The germline gives CDR1 SGHRS, CDR2 YFSETQ. Profiled with immunoSEQ multiplex PCR; TCRdb holds only in-frame clones, not every one. The top ten clones hold around 4.1% of a sample with around 160,000 clones, 82% of them seen once. The sample is drawn from a study of T cell responses to AZD1222 COVID-19 vaccine. Study conclusions and caveats: Dominant at 160-218 and 743-854, vaccine-associated CD4 TCRs also spanned spike. Nearly half of spike-specific TCRs reportedly target unmutated variant regions. Baseline antibody screening turned up just a handful of seropositive AZD1222 recipients. Females outnumbered males among donors, who were mostly white British; clonal diversity was possibly underestimated.

The source material was peripheral blood, sampled on day 0 of MenACWY control vaccination. The receptor comes from an adult in good health. The rearrangement uses TRBV5-1 and TRBJ1-2; no clear D gene. CDR3 protein: CASSLEVYTQYGYTF. CDR3 DNA sequence: TGCGCCAGCAGCTTGGAAGTCTATACCCAGTATGGCTACACCTTC. Drawing the rest from reference TRBV5-1 and TRBJ1-2, the complete variable domain is KAGVTQTPRYLIKTRGQQVTLSCSPISGHRSVSWYQQTPGQGLQFLFEYFSETQRNKGNFPGRFSGRQFSNSRSEMNVSTLELGDSALYLCASSLEVYTQYGYTFGSGTRLTVV.